This passage covers 9 T cell receptor beta chains from one sample sequenced in a study of T-cell memory formation after mild COVID-19. Via MiXCR, TCRdb re-called the 5' RACE reads, giving one row per CDR3 protein. Of fewer than 500,000 distinct CDR3 sequences listed, 20% to 30% are singletons. The sample comprised PBMCs or a T cell subset sorted from them (not recorded which). These receptors all come from an adult woman who had mild COVID-19 (a few samples of this study predate the infection). Cell type and time point are not known.

The chain combines TRBV7-8 with TRBJ1-5; tentative D call: TRBD1 (5 bases). This CDR3 is built from 12 residues. Germline assignment: CDR1 SGHVS and CDR2 FQNEAQ. V lost 4 bases and J 7 bases, leaving 8 bases between the germline ends. The CDR3, as DNA: TGTGCCAGCAGCTCCAGGGTGCAGCCCCAGCATTTT. Translated: CASSSRVQPQHF.

This clonotype was seen just once. This chain links TRBV20-1 with TRBJ2-1; D possibly corresponds to TRBD2 (6 bases). CDR3 length: 13 amino acids. V was cut by 6 bases and J by 4 bases, with 13 bases left in between. Germline V CDR1 and CDR2: DFQATT, SNEGSKA (reference sequence). CDR3 nucleotide sequence: TGCAGTGCAGGATTGGGGGGATACAATGAGCAGTTCTTC. Translation: CSAGLGGYNEQFF.

This clonotype has just a few counts. This chain links TRBV20-1 with TRBJ2-5, with TRBD1 identical over 9 bases. The germline CDR1 and CDR2 sequences are DFQATT and SNEGSKA (reference sequence). Losses at the gene ends were 0 bases for V and 5 bases for J; bases not matched to a gene: 10. The CDR3 is made up of 16 amino acids. CDR3 in amino acids: CSARDEGQGRDETQYF. CDR3 coding DNA: TGCAGTGCTAGAGATGAAGGACAGGGGAGAGATGAGACCCAGTACTTC.

In this sample, this clonotype turned up a few times. The chain recombines TRBV7-2 with TRBJ2-1; D gene uncertain. The CDR3 length is 13 residues. Germline values: CDR1 SGHTA, CDR2 FQGNSA. Trimming removed 3 bases at V and 9 bases at J, with 12 bases between. The CDR3, as DNA: TGTGCCAGCAGCTTGGATTACGGCTCTGAGCAGTTCTTC. Translating it yields CASSLDYGSEQFF. Looking up the rest from reference TRBV7-2 and TRBJ2-1 gives the full variable domain: GAGVSQSPSNKVTEKGKDVELRCDPISGHTALYWYRQSLGQGLEFLIYFQGNSAPDKSGLPSDRFSAERTGGSVSTLTIQRTQQEDSAVYLCASSLDYGSEQFFGPGTRLTVL.

This rearrangement joins TRBV12-3 or TRBV12-4 to TRBJ2-3; no reliable D call. The ends were cut back, 3 bases at V and 5 bases at J, with 3 bases in the middle. The CDR3 spans 11 residues. The CDR3 DNA is TGTGCCAGCAGTTTCGTAGATACGCAGTATTTT. It codes for CASSFVDTQYF.

The chain links TRBV5-1 to TRBJ1-1; D gene uncertain. Trimming removed 0 bases from V and 2 bases from J, with 8 bases in between. There are 14 residues in the CDR3. From germline, CDR1 is SGHRS and CDR2 YFSETQ. In DNA, the CDR3 is TGCGCCAGCAGCTTGGGTAGAATAAACACTGAAGCTTTCTTT. It codes for CASSLGRINTEAFF.

This clonotype has only a few counts. The rearrangement links TRBV6-5 to TRBJ2-7, with D possibly being TRBD1 (6 bases). The CDR3 runs 14 residues. Germline V CDR1 and CDR2: MNHEY, SVGAGI. The V gene lost 3 bases and the J gene lost 6 bases, with 15 bases spanning the gap. Here the CDR3 DNA reads TGTGCCAGCAGTTATTACAGGGCTGACTCCGAGCAGTACTTC. As protein: CASSYYRADSEQYF.

This chain uses TRBV29-1 with TRBJ2-5; D is perhaps TRBD2 (5 bases). From germline, CDR1 is SQVTM and CDR2 ANQGSEA. The CDR3 runs 14 residues. Trimming removed 3 bases from V and 5 bases from J, with 16 bases in between. The CDR3 DNA follows: TGCAGCGTTGAGGGCAGGCCACCGGGGGAGACCCAGTACTTC. Translating it yields CSVEGRPPGETQYF.

This clonotype was seen only a few times. This is likely a read error, given that the CDR3 carries no conserved phenylalanine or tryptophan at its end. The DNA is omitted, as the CDR3 cannot be located on it reliably, and the CDR3 follows TCRdb's listing. The rearrangement links TRBV24-1 to TRBJ1-1; the table's TRBD1 call for D was not verified on the DNA. Germline CDR1 is KGHDR and CDR2 is SFDVKD. Both ends counted, the CDR3 spans 14 residues. CDR3 region: CATSVPGPTRRGPD.